A selection of T cell receptor beta chains follows, all from one sample in a study of T cells in localized non-small cell lung cancer. TCRdb keeps only in-frame clones here, not all; method: immunoSEQ multiplex PCR. The repertoire holds approximately 5,300 clones, with around 30% as singletons. Sequencing used lung tumor tissue, obtained before any cancer treatment. Receptors originate from a male donor at least 60 years old with stage III lung adenocarcinoma. Each CDR3 is given with its conserved first and last residue. Fields, in order: D gene, clone size, V gene, J gene, CDR3 protein, CDR3 DNA. The D gene is left open where the match is weak. Clone size, where shown, is once, few, many, or a class for clones that have expanded.

d_gene: -; abundance: -; v_gene: TRBV19; j_gene: TRBJ2-3; CDR3aa: CASRDWTASDTQYF; CDR3nt: TGTGCCAGTAGGGATTGGACAGCCTCAGATACGCAGTATTTT
d_gene: -; abundance: few; v_gene: TRBV19; j_gene: TRBJ2-7; CDR3aa: CASSIAASSYEQYF; CDR3nt: TGTGCCAGTAGTATCGCCGCGAGCTCCTACGAGCAGTACTTC
d_gene: -; abundance: few; v_gene: TRBV5-1; j_gene: TRBJ2-7; CDR3aa: CASSLTGTSYEQYF; CDR3nt: TGCGCCAGCAGCTTGACAGGTACCTCCTACGAGCAGTACTTC
d_gene: -; abundance: -; v_gene: TRBV29-1; j_gene: TRBJ1-1; CDR3aa: CSVNRRQGHTEAFF; CDR3nt: TGCAGCGTTAATCGACGGCAGGGTCACACTGAAGCTTTCTTT
d_gene: TRBD1; abundance: -; v_gene: TRBV9; j_gene: TRBJ1-4; CDR3aa: CASSAGTVVNEKLFF; CDR3nt: TGTGCCAGCAGCGCAGGGACAGTAGTTAATGAAAAACTGTTTTTT
d_gene: -; abundance: -; v_gene: TRBV28; j_gene: TRBJ2-7; CDR3aa: CASSSSGLATHYEQYF; CDR3nt: TGTGCCAGCAGTTCCTCCGGGCTAGCGACCCACTACGAGCAGTACTTC
d_gene: -; abundance: -; v_gene: TRBV19; j_gene: TRBJ2-2; CDR3aa: CATSGRPGAGELFF; CDR3nt: TGTGCCACCTCGGGACGTCCGGGGGCCGGGGAGCTGTTTTTT
d_gene: -; abundance: -; v_gene: TRBV6-8; j_gene: TRBJ2-5; CDR3aa: CASSSGTETQYF; CDR3nt: TGTGCCAGCAGTTCCGGGACGGAGACCCAGTACTTC
d_gene: -; abundance: -; v_gene: TRBV6-8; j_gene: TRBJ1-1; CDR3aa: CASSDGVDTEAFF; CDR3nt: TGTGCCAGCAGTGATGGGGTGGACACTGAAGCTTTCTTT
d_gene: TRBD1; abundance: -; v_gene: TRBV29-1; j_gene: TRBJ1-2; CDR3aa: CSVEEGQGGYTF; CDR3nt: TGCAGCGTTGAGGAGGGACAGGGTGGCTACACCTTC
d_gene: -; abundance: few; v_gene: TRBV6-8; j_gene: TRBJ1-2; CDR3aa: CASTQGRYGYTF; CDR3nt: TGTGCCAGCACTCAGGGTCGCTATGGCTACACCTTC
d_gene: -; abundance: -; v_gene: TRBV6-1; j_gene: TRBJ1-5; CDR3aa: CASSEALWVSNQPQHF; CDR3nt: TGTGCCAGCAGTGAAGCGCTTTGGGTAAGCAATCAGCCCCAGCATTTT
d_gene: -; abundance: -; v_gene: TRBV10-1; j_gene: TRBJ2-7; CDR3aa: CASSRGNEQYF; CDR3nt: TGCGCCAGCAGCCGAGGGAACGAGCAGTACTTC
d_gene: -; abundance: -; v_gene: TRBV12-5; j_gene: TRBJ2-2; CDR3aa: CASPRMGGELFF; CDR3nt: TGTGCCAGCCCCCGGATGGGTGGGGAGCTGTTTTTT
d_gene: TRBD2; abundance: -; v_gene: TRBV28; j_gene: TRBJ2-1; CDR3aa: CASSPVGGGPNNEQFF; CDR3nt: TGTGCCAGCAGTCCCGTGGGGGGAGGGCCTAACAATGAGCAGTTCTTC
d_gene: -; abundance: few; v_gene: TRBV27; j_gene: TRBJ1-2; CDR3aa: CASSPSTGFSNYGYTF; CDR3nt: TGTGCCAGCAGTCCCAGCACAGGGTTTTCTAACTATGGCTACACCTTC
d_gene: TRBD1; abundance: medium-sized; v_gene: TRBV11-3; j_gene: TRBJ1-3; CDR3aa: CASSSGQSISGNTIYF; CDR3nt: TGTGCCAGCAGCTCGGGACAGTCCATCTCTGGAAACACCATATATTTT
d_gene: -; abundance: few; v_gene: TRBV11-1; j_gene: TRBJ1-6; CDR3aa: CASSPRAVNSPLHF; CDR3nt: TGTGCCAGCAGCCCACGGGCCGTAAATTCACCCCTCCACTTT
d_gene: -; abundance: once; v_gene: TRBV25-1; j_gene: TRBJ2-7; CDR3aa: CASSKTGRLSYEQYF; CDR3nt: TGTGCCAGCAGCAAGACGGGACGCCTGTCCTACGAGCAGTACTTC
d_gene: -; abundance: few; v_gene: TRBV11-1; j_gene: TRBJ2-2; CDR3aa: CASSLEVGLQNTGELFF; CDR3nt: TGTGCCAGCAGCTTGGAGGTGGGACTCCAGAACACCGGGGAGCTGTTTTTT
d_gene: TRBD1; abundance: few; v_gene: TRBV11-3; j_gene: TRBJ1-1; CDR3aa: CASSLTPTGSTEAFF; CDR3nt: TGTGCCAGCAGCTTGACCCCGACAGGGTCCACTGAAGCTTTCTTT
d_gene: -; abundance: few; v_gene: TRBV19; j_gene: TRBJ1-1; CDR3aa: CASSPRARTEAFF; CDR3nt: TGTGCCAGTAGTCCCAGGGCCCGTACTGAAGCTTTCTTT
d_gene: -; abundance: -; v_gene: TRBV23-1; j_gene: TRBJ1-1; CDR3aa: CASSQPSMNTEAFF; CDR3nt: TGCGCCAGCAGTCAACCCTCCATGAACACTGAAGCTTTCTTT
d_gene: TRBD2; abundance: few; v_gene: TRBV6-8; j_gene: TRBJ2-2; CDR3aa: CASKLAGGAEAGELFF; CDR3nt: TGTGCCAGCAAATTAGCGGGAGGGGCGGAGGCCGGGGAGCTGTTTTTT
d_gene: -; abundance: -; v_gene: TRBV19; j_gene: TRBJ2-3; CDR3aa: CASSSRSGDTQYF; CDR3nt: TGTGCCAGTAGCTCTCGGAGCGGGGATACGCAGTATTTT